Listed below are T cell receptor beta chains from one sample, sequenced in a study of T cell responses to AZD1222 COVID-19 vaccine. Profiled with immunoSEQ multiplex PCR; TCRdb holds only in-frame clones, not every one. Among more than 60,000 clones listed, 65% to 90% were seen once. The sequences come from peripheral blood, collected on day 0 of AZD1222 vaccination. Receptors were obtained from an adult in good health. CDR3s include the opening cysteine and the closing phenylalanine or tryptophan. The order of the fields is D gene, clone size, J gene, V gene, CDR3 protein, CDR3 DNA. The D gene is left open where the match is weak. Not every row has a clone size; where given, it reads once, few, many or a size class.

-,-,TRBJ1-5,TRBV19,CASSIDRRITLPGQPQHF,TGTGCCAGTAGTATAGATCGGAGGATTACACTACCGGGACAGCCCCAGCATTTT
-,-,TRBJ1-3,TRBV6-5,CASSYKGWNTIYF,TGTGCCAGCAGTTACAAGGGGTGGAACACCATATATTTT
-,-,TRBJ1-1,TRBV3-1/TRBV3-2,CASSPGGGWTEAFF,TGTGCCAGCAGCCCAGGCGGGGGGTGGACTGAAGCTTTCTTT
TRBD1,once,TRBJ1-2,TRBV6-5,CAGRQGVYGYTF,TGTGCCGGAAGACAGGGGGTCTATGGCTACACCTTC
-,-,TRBJ2-1,TRBV19,CASSIGGQYNEQFF,TGTGCCAGTAGTATAGGTGGACAGTACAATGAGCAGTTCTTC
TRBD2,once,TRBJ2-5,TRBV3-1/TRBV3-2,CASSPAGGLSGETQYF,TGTGCCAGCAGCCCCGCGGGGGGCCTATCGGGGGAGACCCAGTACTTC
TRBD1,-,TRBJ1-4,TRBV6-5,CASSSRTGNEKLFF,TGTGCCAGCAGTTCCAGGACAGGGAATGAAAAACTGTTTTTT
-,-,TRBJ1-5,TRBV7-2,CASSLGYSNQPQHF,TGTGCCAGCAGCTTGGGTTATAGCAATCAGCCCCAGCATTTT
-,-,TRBJ1-2,TRBV3-1/TRBV3-2,CASSRRTVGYTF,TGTGCCAGCAGCCGGCGGACAGTCGGCTACACCTTC
-,large,TRBJ2-7,TRBV6-6,CASSYSIFNEQYF,TGTGCCAGCAGTTACTCGATCTTTAACGAGCAGTACTTC
TRBD1,-,TRBJ2-7,TRBV3-1/TRBV3-2,CASSQRDRYIDEQYF,TGTGCCAGCAGCCAAAGGGACAGGTATATTGACGAGCAGTACTTC